This T cell receptor beta chain was found in a study of vaccination and CD4 T cells after COVID-19. Study summary: Median draw time for post-COVID samples was roughly 100 days post-diagnosis (range 35 to 161). Treatment of control cultures consisted of a CEFX pool, an HIV-1 Nef pool, or no peptide.

Sequencing of DNA taken from cultured CD4+ T cells relied on the Oncomine TCR Beta short-read assay. The template was genomic DNA from cultured CD4+ T cells. TCRdb redid the calling of the PCR reads with MiXCR, one entry per CDR3 protein. Found here are approximately 10,000 distinct CDR3 sequences, 30% to 35% of them singletons; the top ten hold about 32%. CDR1 SGHVS and CDR2 FNYEAQ come from the germline V gene. This CDR3 region has 15 residues. Trimming removed 1 base from V and 7 bases from J, with 16 bases in between. Treatment given: roughly 11-day PBMC culture with coronavirus spike peptide pools or control peptides (ViraFEST assay). From the unexposed donor, CD4+ T cells were collected ahead of the COVID-19 pandemic (2011-2018). This clonotype has just a few counts. Its target is unknown. Study-wide results and caveats: The median count of SARS-CoV-2-reactive clonotypes rose from approximately 21 to 40, not significantly.

The V and J genes are TRBV7-6 and TRBJ1-2; D gene uncertain. This TCR was sampled from a human donor in good health. The sample consisted of CD4+ T cells from blood, cultured in vitro. CDR3 amino acids: CASSLGERPEAGYTF. The CDR3 coding sequence is TGTGCCAGCAGCTTAGGAGAGCGCCCCGAAGCTGGCTACACCTTC.